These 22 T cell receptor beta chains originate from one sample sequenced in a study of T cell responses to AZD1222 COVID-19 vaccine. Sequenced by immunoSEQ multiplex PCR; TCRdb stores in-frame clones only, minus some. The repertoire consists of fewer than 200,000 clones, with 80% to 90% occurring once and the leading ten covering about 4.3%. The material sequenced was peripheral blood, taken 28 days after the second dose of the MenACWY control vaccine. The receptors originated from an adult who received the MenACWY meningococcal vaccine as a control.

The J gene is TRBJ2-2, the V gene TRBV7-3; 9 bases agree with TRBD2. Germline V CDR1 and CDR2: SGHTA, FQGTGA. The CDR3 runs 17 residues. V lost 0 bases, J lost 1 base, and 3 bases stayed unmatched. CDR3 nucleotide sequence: TGTGCCAGCAGCTTAACGCAGACTAGCGGGAACACCGGGGAGCTGTTTTTT. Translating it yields CASSLTQTSGNTGELFF.

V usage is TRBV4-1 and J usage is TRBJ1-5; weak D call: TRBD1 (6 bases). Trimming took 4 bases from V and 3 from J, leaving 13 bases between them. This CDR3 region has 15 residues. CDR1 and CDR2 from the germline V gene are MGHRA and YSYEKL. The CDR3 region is CASSREDRANQPQHF. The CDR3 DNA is TGCGCCAGCAGCCGGGAGGACAGAGCCAATCAGCCCCAGCATTTT.

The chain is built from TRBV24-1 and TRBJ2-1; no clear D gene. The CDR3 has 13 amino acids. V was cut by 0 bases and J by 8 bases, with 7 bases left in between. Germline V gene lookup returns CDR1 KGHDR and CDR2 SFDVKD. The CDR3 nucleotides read TGTGCCACCAGTGATTTGCGATGGGATGAGCAGTTCTTC. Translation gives CATSDLRWDEQFF.

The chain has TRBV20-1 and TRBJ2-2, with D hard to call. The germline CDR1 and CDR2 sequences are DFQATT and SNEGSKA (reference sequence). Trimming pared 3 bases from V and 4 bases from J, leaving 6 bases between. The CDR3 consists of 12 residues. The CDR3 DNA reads TGCAGTGCTAGTCCCGCCACCGGGGAGCTGTTTTTT. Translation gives CSASPATGELFF.

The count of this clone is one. CDR3 in amino acids: CASTHKNRMNTEAFF. The CDR3 DNA reads as TGTGCCAGCACCCACAAAAATAGGATGAACACTGAAGCTTTCTTT. The chain combines TRBV6-5 with TRBJ1-1, with D hard to call. The CDR3 covers 15 residues. Germline CDR1 is MNHEY and CDR2 is SVGAGI. Deletions cut 7 bases from V and 0 bases from J, with 15 bases between.

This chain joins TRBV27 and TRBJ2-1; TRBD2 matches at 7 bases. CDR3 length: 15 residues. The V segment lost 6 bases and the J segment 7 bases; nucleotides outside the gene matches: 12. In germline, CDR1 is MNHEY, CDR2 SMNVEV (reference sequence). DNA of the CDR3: TGTGCCAGCAGCACTCTAGCGGCGCCTACTAATGAGCAGTTCTTC. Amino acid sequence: CASSTLAAPTNEQFF.

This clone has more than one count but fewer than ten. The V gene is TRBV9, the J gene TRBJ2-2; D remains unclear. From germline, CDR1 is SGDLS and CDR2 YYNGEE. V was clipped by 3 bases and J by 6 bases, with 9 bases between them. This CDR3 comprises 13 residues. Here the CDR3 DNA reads TGTGCCAGCAGCGCAACTTTTCCCGGGGAGCTGTTTTTT. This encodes CASSATFPGELFF.

CDR3 DNA: TGTGCCAGCAGCCCCCCGGGACGTCGGGGCGTTTATACGCAGTATTTT. It is translated as CASSPPGRRGVYTQYF. The rearrangement joins TRBV14 to TRBJ2-3; D is perhaps TRBD1 or TRBD2 (5 bases each). The germline V gene has CDR1 SGHDN and CDR2 FVKESK. The CDR3 runs to 16 residues. Trimming took off 4 bases at V and 7 bases at J, with 21 bases between the two ends.

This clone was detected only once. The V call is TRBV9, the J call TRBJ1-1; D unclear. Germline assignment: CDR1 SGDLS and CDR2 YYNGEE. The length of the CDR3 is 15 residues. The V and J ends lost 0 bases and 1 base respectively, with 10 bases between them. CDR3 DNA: TGTGCCAGCAGCGTAGATCTGATCGGGAACACTGAAGCTTTCTTT. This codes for CASSVDLIGNTEAFF. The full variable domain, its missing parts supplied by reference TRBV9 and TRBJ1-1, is DSGVTQTPKHLITATGQRVTLRCSPRSGDLSVYWYQQSLDQGLQFLIQYYNGEERAKGNILERFSAQQFPDLHSELNLSSLELGDSALYFCASSVDLIGNTEAFFGQGTRLTVV.

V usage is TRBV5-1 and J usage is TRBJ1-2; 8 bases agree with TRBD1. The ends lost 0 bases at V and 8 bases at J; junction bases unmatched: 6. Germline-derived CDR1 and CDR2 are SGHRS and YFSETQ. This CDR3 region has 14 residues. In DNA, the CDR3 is TGCGCCAGCAGCTTGGATCAGGGGGCCAGGGGCTACACCTTC. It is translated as CASSLDQGARGYTF.

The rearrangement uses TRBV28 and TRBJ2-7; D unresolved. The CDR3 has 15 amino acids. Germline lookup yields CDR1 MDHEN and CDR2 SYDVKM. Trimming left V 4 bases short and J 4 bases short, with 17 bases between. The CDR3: CASSSEPPMNYEQYF. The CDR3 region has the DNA TGTGCCAGCAGTTCCGAACCGCCGATGAATTACGAGCAGTACTTC.

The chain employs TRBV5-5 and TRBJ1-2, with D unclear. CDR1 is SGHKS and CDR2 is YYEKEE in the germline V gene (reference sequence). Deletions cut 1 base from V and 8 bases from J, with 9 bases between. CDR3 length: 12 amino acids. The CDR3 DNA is TGTGCCAGCAGCTTGAGTTGGGAAGGCTACACCTTC. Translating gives CASSLSWEGYTF.

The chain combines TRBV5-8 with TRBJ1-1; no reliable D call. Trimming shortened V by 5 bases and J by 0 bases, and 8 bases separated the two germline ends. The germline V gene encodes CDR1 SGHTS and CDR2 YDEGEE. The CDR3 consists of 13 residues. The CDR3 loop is CASSRAMNTEAFF. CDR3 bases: TGTGCCAGCAGTAGGGCAATGAACACTGAAGCTTTCTTT.

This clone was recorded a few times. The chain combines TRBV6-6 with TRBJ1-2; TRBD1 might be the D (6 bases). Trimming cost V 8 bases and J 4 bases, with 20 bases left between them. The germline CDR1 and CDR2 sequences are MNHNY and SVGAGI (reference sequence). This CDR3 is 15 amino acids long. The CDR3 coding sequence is TGTGCCAGCTGGGGGCAGCAACTTATCTCCTATGGCTACACCTTC. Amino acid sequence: CASWGQQLISYGYTF.

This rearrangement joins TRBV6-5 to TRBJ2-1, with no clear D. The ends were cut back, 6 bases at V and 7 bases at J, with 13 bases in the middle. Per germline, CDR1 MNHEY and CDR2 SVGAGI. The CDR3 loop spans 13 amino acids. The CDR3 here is CASSDQRWNEQFF. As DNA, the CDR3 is TGTGCCAGCAGCGACCAGAGATGGAATGAGCAGTTCTTC.

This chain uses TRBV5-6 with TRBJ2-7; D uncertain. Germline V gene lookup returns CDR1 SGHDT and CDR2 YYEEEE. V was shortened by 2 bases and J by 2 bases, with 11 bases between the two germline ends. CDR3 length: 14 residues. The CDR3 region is CASSLNVHTYEQYF. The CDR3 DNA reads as TGTGCCAGCAGCTTAAACGTCCACACCTACGAGCAGTACTTC.

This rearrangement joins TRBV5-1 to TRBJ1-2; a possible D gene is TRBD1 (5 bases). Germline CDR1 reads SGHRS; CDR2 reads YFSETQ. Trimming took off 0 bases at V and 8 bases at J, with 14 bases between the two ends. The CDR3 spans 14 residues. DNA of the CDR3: TGCGCCAGCAGCTTGGCCGGGGGGACGGAAGGCTACACCTTC. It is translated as CASSLAGGTEGYTF. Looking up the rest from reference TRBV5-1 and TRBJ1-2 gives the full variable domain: KAGVTQTPRYLIKTRGQQVTLSCSPISGHRSVSWYQQTPGQGLQFLFEYFSETQRNKGNFPGRFSGRQFSNSRSEMNVSTLELGDSALYLCASSLAGGTEGYTFGSGTRLTVV.

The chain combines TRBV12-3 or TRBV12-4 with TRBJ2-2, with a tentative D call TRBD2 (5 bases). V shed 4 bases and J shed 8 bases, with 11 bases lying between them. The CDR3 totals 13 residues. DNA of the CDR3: TGTGCCAGCAGTTGGACTCCACCGGGGGAGCTGTTTTTT. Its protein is CASSWTPPGELFF.

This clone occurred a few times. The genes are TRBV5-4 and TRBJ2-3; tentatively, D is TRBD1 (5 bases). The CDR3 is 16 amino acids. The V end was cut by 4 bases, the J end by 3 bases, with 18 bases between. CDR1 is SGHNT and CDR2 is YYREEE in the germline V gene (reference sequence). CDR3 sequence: CASSLDTLKFTDTQYF. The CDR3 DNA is TGTGCCAGCAGCCTGGACACGCTTAAATTTACAGATACGCAGTATTTT.

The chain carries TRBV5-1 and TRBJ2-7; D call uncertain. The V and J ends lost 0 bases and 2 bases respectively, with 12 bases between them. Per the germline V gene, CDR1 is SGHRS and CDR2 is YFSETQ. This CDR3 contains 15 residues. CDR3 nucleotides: TGCGCCAGCAGCTTGGAGGGCAGCAGAACCTACGAGCAGTACTTC. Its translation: CASSLEGSRTYEQYF.

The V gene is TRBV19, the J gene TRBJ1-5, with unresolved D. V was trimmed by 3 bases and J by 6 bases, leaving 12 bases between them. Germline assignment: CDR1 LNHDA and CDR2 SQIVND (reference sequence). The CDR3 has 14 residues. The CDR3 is CASSIDPGGQPQHF. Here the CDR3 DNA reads TGTGCCAGTAGTATTGACCCCGGAGGTCAGCCCCAGCATTTT. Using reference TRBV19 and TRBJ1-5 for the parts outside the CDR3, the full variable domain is DGGITQSPKYLFRKEGQNVTLSCEQNLNHDAMYWYRQDPGQGLRLIYYSQIVNDFQKGDIAEGYSVSREKKESFPLTVTSAQKNPTAFYLCASSIDPGGQPQHFGDGTRLSIL.

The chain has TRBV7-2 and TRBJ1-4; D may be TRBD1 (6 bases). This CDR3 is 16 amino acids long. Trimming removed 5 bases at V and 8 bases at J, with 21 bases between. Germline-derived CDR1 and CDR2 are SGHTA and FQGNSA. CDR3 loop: CASSPGGPPGVEKLFF. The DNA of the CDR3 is TGTGCCAGCAGCCCCGGGGGGCCGCCGGGAGTAGAAAAACTGTTTTTT.